A few counts support the clone carrying this T cell receptor beta chain. As yet, its antigen is unknown. This entry comes from a study of cytomegalovirus exposure and HLA in healthy donors. Broader study findings: Productive status was seen about 87% or about 30% of the time for most TCR beta V segments in an earlier analysis. The authors enumerated 180 or so TCR beta chains as linked to cytomegalovirus. Across donors, sequencing depth was assumed by presence/absence analyses to be roughly uniform.

Trimming took 4 bases from V and 1 from J; bases not matched to a gene: 7. CDR3 length equals 16 residues. Germline CDR1 SGHRS, CDR2 YFSETQ. With 60 Vbeta and 13 Jbeta primers, the PCR was carried out. Method: immunoSEQ multiplex PCR; TCRdb's copy keeps in-frame clones and lacks some. The sample carries approximately 160,000 clones, 68% recorded once. The TCR sequence derives from a woman aged 18 to 35 in good health and CMV-seropositive. Sample: PBMCs. The J gene is TRBJ2-5, the V gene TRBV5-1; 10 bases are a match to TRBD2. The CDR3 bases are TGCGCCAGCAGCCCAGGACTAGCGGTGATCCAAGAGACCCAGTACTTC. This codes for CASSPGLAVIQETQYF.